This record covers a single T cell receptor (beta chain). How the authors handled the data: Estimation of nucleated cell counts relied on the amplification of reference gene primers. The data were produced by immunoSEQ multiplex PCR, yet TCRdb's version contains in-frame clones alone and is incomplete. V, J and clone size reflect that table, while D and trimming were determined from the DNA. The sample records approximately 250,000 clones, around 90% being singletons. The sample belongs to a study of blood T cell repertoires in COVID-19. Seattle's enrolled individuals joined amid active infection and were then monitored longitudinally. The sequence was obtained from a woman between 65 and 79 years old with COVID-19, enrolled during active disease. The specimen was peripheral blood.

CDR3 sequence (DNA): TGTGCCAGCTCACCAAAGACTAGCGGGGCCTACGAGCAGTACTTC. Translating gives CASSPKTSGAYEQYF. The V and J genes are TRBV18 and TRBJ2-7; 11 nucleotides match TRBD2. V dropped 2 bases and J dropped 2; count of bases not matched to a gene: 2. The CDR3 covers 15 residues. Germline values: CDR1 KGHSH, CDR2 LQKENI.